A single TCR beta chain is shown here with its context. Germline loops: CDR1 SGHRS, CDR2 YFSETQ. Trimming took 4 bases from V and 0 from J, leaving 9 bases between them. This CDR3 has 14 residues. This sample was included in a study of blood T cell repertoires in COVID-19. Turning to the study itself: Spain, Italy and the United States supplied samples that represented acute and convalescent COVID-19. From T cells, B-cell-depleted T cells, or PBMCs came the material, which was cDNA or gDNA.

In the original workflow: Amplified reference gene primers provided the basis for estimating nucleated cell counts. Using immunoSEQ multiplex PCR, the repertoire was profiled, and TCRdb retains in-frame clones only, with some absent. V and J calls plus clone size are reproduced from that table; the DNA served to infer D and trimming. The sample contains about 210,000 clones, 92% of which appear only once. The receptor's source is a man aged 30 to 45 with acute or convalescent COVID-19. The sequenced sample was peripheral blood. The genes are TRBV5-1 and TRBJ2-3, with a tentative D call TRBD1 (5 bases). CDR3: CASSPDTSTDTQYF. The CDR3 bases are TGCGCCAGCAGCCCGGACACTAGCACAGATACGCAGTATTTT.